The clone carrying this T cell receptor (beta chain) was seen once. Its target is not known. This sample is part of a study of OX40 agonist ivuxolimab in advanced cancers. On the study more broadly: Patient treatment consisted of intravenous ivuxolimab administration every 2 weeks at 0.01 to 10 mg/kg.

Assay used: immunoSEQ multiplex PCR; TCRdb lists only in-frame clones, some missing. The table has some 60,000 clones, about 90% seen once; the top ten hold 13% to 15%. Study conclusions and caveats: Not determined was the antigen specificity of the expanded peripheral T cells. Low normalized T-cell clonal expansion was additionally recorded for some nonresponders.

The CDR3 consists of 13 residues. CDR1 SGHNT and CDR2 YENEEA come from the germline V gene. Trimming removed 1 base at V and 7 bases at J, with 9 bases between. The rearrangement joins TRBV11-3 to TRBJ2-3, with D perhaps matching TRBD2 (6 bases). Sample: CD4+ or CD8+ T cells sorted from blood, taken in a trial of the OX40 agonist ivuxolimab. This clonotype was sampled from an adult with an advanced solid tumor such as melanoma, head and neck, liver or kidney cancer. CDR3: CASSLGRGNTQYF. Here the CDR3 DNA reads TGTGCCAGCAGCTTAGGGAGGGGAAATACGCAGTATTTT. The whole variable domain, filled in from reference TRBV11-3 and TRBJ2-3, reads EAGVVQSPRYKIIEKKQPVAFWCNPISGHNTLYWYLQNLGQGPELLIRYENEEAVDDSQLPKDRFSAERLKGVDSTLKIQPAELGDSAVYLCASSLGRGNTQYFGPGTRLTVL.